This T cell receptor beta chain came from a study of shared clonotypes between healthy human individuals. Across the whole study: Aged between 18 and 49, the donors were a couple of women and three men. Study-wide results and caveats: Larger richness was generally estimated for naive than memory subsets.

This clone appeared a few times. Antigen: not known. The V end was cut by 2 bases, the J end by 2 bases, with 3 bases between. The germline gives CDR1 SGHTA, CDR2 FQGNSA. The CDR3 runs to 12 residues. This table comes from immunoSEQ multiplex PCR, and its TCRdb copy is limited to in-frame clones, with some not included. In the table there are millions of clones, 90% to 95% of which are singletons. This TCR was recovered from a man younger than 35 in good health. The material sequenced was naive CD4+ T cells sorted from blood. Subset noted: CD45RA+ positively selected. This sequence joins TRBV7-2 and TRBJ1-2; the D is unclear. Here the CDR3 reads CASSLNNYGYTF. The CDR3 nucleotides are TGTGCCAGCAGCTTAAACAACTATGGCTACACCTTC.